The 32 T cell receptor beta chains below come from one sample, sequenced in a study of T-cell memory formation after mild COVID-19. TCRdb itself ran the 5' RACE reads through MiXCR, one entry per CDR3 protein. This sample has more than 250,000 distinct CDR3 sequences, with 18% found just once. Sequenced sample: PBMCs or a T cell subset sorted from them (not recorded which). These TCRs come from a young man who had mild COVID-19 (a few samples of this study predate the infection). Cell type and time point are not known.

The chain uses TRBV6-5 and TRBJ1-3; D gene ambiguous. Between the trimmed V and J ends, which lost 5 bases and 11 bases, there was a span of 4 bases. Looked up from germline, CDR1 is MNHEY and CDR2 is SVGAGI. The CDR3 is made up of 9 amino acids. In DNA, the CDR3 is TGTGCCAGCAGTCCCCCCATATATTTT. Amino acids: CASSPPIYF.

In this sample, this clonotype turned up a few times. The chain employs TRBV3-1 and TRBJ2-5; tentatively, D is TRBD2 (6 bases). Germline V gene sequence: CDR1 LGHDT, CDR2 YNNKEL (reference sequence). This CDR3 has 14 amino acids. V lost 7 bases, J lost 4 bases, and 16 bases lay in between. The CDR3 loop reads CASTTRGSGETQYF. Here the CDR3 DNA reads TGTGCCAGCACCACACGGGGGTCAGGAGAGACCCAGTACTTC.

The rearrangement joins TRBV19 to TRBJ1-2; D is possibly TRBD1 (5 bases). The germline CDR1 and CDR2 sequences are LNHDA and SQIVND (reference sequence). Trimming pared 3 bases from V and 4 bases from J, leaving 12 bases between. The CDR3 is 14 amino acids. The CDR3 DNA sequence: TGTGCCAGTAGTATCAGGGTTTCGGGCTATGGCTACACCTTC. This encodes CASSIRVSGYGYTF.

This chain links TRBV7-9 with TRBJ2-1; 7 nucleotides align to TRBD1. CDR3 length equals 15 residues. V was clipped by 3 bases and J by 4 bases; unmatched bases: 6. Germline loops: CDR1 SEHNR, CDR2 FQNEAQ (reference sequence). Here the CDR3 DNA reads TGTGCCAGCAGCTTCCGGGACAGAGAATACAATGAGCAGTTCTTC. Its translation is CASSFRDREYNEQFF.

In its sample, this clonotype was seen a few times. The V and J genes are TRBV25-1 and TRBJ2-1; no reliable D call. The CDR3 runs 17 residues. V was pared by 2 bases and J by 5 bases, with 19 bases between. Germline values: CDR1 MGHDK, CDR2 SYGVNS. In DNA, the CDR3 is TGTGCCAGCAGTGAACTCCCCGGTAGGGCGACTCACAATGAGCAGTTCTTC. Encoded protein: CASSELPGRATHNEQFF.

This clonotype appeared a few times. As DNA, the CDR3 is TGTGCCAGCAGCTTAGTAGCCGGTAGGGAGACCCAGTACTTC. This sequence encodes CASSLVAGRETQYF. The chain is built from TRBV7-2 and TRBJ2-5; D is unresolved. Trimming took off 1 base at V and 5 bases at J, with 11 bases between the two ends. The CDR3 is 14 residues long. Germline assignment: CDR1 SGHTA and CDR2 FQGNSA.

This clonotype was seen more than once but under ten times. This chain connects TRBV9 to TRBJ2-7, with unresolved D. Trimming shortened V by 0 bases and J by 4 bases, and 8 bases separated the two germline ends. The CDR3 spans 13 residues. The germline V gene has CDR1 SGDLS and CDR2 YYNGEE. The CDR3 DNA follows: TGTGCCAGCAGCGTAGGTCCCGGATACGAGCAGTACGTC. Protein: CASSVGPGYEQYV.

The V call is TRBV28, the J call TRBJ1-2; 7 bases are shared with TRBD1. The CDR3 loop spans 16 amino acids. The germline V gene has CDR1 MDHEN and CDR2 SYDVKM. After removal of 4 bases from V and 4 bases from J, the junction contained 12 bases not matched to a gene. Here the CDR3 DNA reads TGTGCCAGCAGTTCCCGGGACAGCCATTCTAGCTATGGCTACACCTTC. Its protein is CASSSRDSHSSYGYTF.

This clonotype was found many times. This chain links TRBV7-2 with TRBJ1-4; D gene ambiguous. Looked up from germline, CDR1 is SGHTA and CDR2 is FQGNSA. CDR3 length equals 17 residues. V lost 5 bases, J lost 0 bases, and 16 bases lay in between. The CDR3 here is CASSPRPIYATNEKLFF. The CDR3 DNA follows: TGTGCCAGCAGCCCCCGCCCCATTTATGCAACTAATGAAAAACTGTTTTTT.

This clonotype was seen a few times. The chain carries TRBV7-9 and TRBJ2-5; 10 positions match TRBD2. The J segment lost 4 bases and the V segment lost 6 bases, leaving 8 bases of the junction unmatched. The germline CDR1 and CDR2 sequences are SEHNR and FQNEAQ (reference sequence). The CDR3 runs 15 residues. CDR3 sequence reads: CASRRSGGKAETQYF. In nucleotides, the CDR3 is TGTGCCAGCAGACGTAGCGGGGGGAAGGCAGAGACCCAGTACTTC.

This clonotype was detected ten times or more. V and J are TRBV7-3 and TRBJ2-3; 13 bases agree with TRBD2. The CDR3 runs 17 residues. Germline CDR1 is SGHTA and CDR2 is FQGTGA. Trimming took 4 bases from V and 1 from J; bases not matched to a gene: 5. The DNA of the CDR3 is TGTGCCAGCAGCTCGGGAGGACTAGCGGGGGGCACAGATACGCAGTATTTT. It is translated as CASSSGGLAGGTDTQYF.

This chain connects TRBV7-3 to TRBJ2-3, with D possibly TRBD2 on 5 matching bases. There are 14 residues in the CDR3. Trimming removed 4 bases at V and 4 bases at J, with 12 bases between. CDR1 is SGHTA and CDR2 is FQGTGA in the germline V gene. CDR3 protein: CASSSRGPPDTQYF. The CDR3 nucleotides are TGTGCCAGCAGCTCAAGAGGGCCGCCAGATACGCAGTATTTT.

This clonotype was recorded many times. The rearrangement links TRBV11-2 to TRBJ1-1, with D unclear. The germline gives CDR1 SGHAT, CDR2 FQNNGV. The V and J ends lost 0 bases and 1 base respectively, with 6 bases between them. The CDR3 totals 14 residues. CDR3 loop: CASSLEGKNTEAFF. CDR3 sequence (DNA): TGTGCCAGCAGCTTAGAGGGTAAGAACACTGAAGCTTTCTTT.

Only a few counts were recorded for this clonotype. CDR3 nucleotides: TGTGCCAGCAGCTTAGGGGGTCAAGCGGGGCCCTACGAGCAGTACGTC. Translation: CASSLGGQAGPYEQYV. V gene TRBV7-2 combines with J gene TRBJ2-7; 7 nucleotides align to TRBD2. The CDR3 has 16 residues. Looked up from germline, CDR1 is SGHTA and CDR2 is FQGNSA. J gave up 2 bases and V 1 base, and 8 bases lay outside the gene matches.

The V and J genes are TRBV4-1 and TRBJ2-3; no reliable D call. V lost 1 base and J 5 bases, leaving 10 bases between the germline ends. This CDR3 comprises 14 residues. Germline lookup yields CDR1 MGHRA and CDR2 YSYEKL. The CDR3 DNA is TGCGCCAGCAGCCAAGTTAGCCTGGAAGATACGCAGTATTTT. This translates into CASSQVSLEDTQYF.

This clonotype was counted ten times or more. The chain has TRBV5-1 and TRBJ2-3; tentative D call: TRBD1 (5 bases). The CDR3 runs 14 residues. V was shortened by 4 bases and J by 0 bases, with 9 bases between the two germline ends. Germline V gene lookup returns CDR1 SGHRS and CDR2 YFSETQ. The CDR3 loop is CASSRTSSTDTQYF. In nucleotides, the CDR3 is TGCGCCAGCAGCCGGACATCTAGCACAGATACGCAGTATTTT. The full variable domain, rest sourced from reference TRBV5-1 and TRBJ2-3, is KAGVTQTPRYLIKTRGQQVTLSCSPISGHRSVSWYQQTPGQGLQFLFEYFSETQRNKGNFPGRFSGRQFSNSRSEMNVSTLELGDSALYLCASSRTSSTDTQYFGPGTRLTVL.

This clonotype occurred a few times. The chain couples TRBV12-3 or TRBV12-4 to TRBJ1-5, with 8 bases lining up with TRBD1. The CDR3 covers 15 residues. V was clipped by 2 bases and J by 5 bases; unmatched bases: 5. The CDR3 here is CASSLYKDRDQPQHF. CDR3 nucleotide sequence: TGTGCCAGCAGTTTATACAAGGACAGGGATCAGCCCCAGCATTTT.

V usage is TRBV18 and J usage is TRBJ2-7; TRBD1 matches 10 bases. Trimming cost V 5 bases and J 0 bases; bases outside gene matches: 10. Germline V gene lookup returns CDR1 KGHSH and CDR2 LQKENI. This CDR3 region has 17 residues. The CDR3 loop is CASSETGGVAISYEQYF. CDR3 bases: TGTGCCAGCTCAGAGACAGGGGGCGTCGCCATCTCCTACGAGCAGTACTTC.

This clonotype was seen only a few times. CDR3 protein: CASSLGGREADEAFF. For the CDR3, the DNA is TGTGCCAGCAGCTTAGGGGGCCGGGAAGCGGATGAAGCTTTCTTT. The chain employs TRBV7-2 and TRBJ1-1; perhaps TRBD1 as D (5 bases). Germline V gives CDR1 SGHTA, CDR2 FQGNSA. Trimming shortened V by 1 base and J by 7 bases, and 16 bases separated the two germline ends. The CDR3 spans 15 residues. Supplemented by reference TRBV7-2 and TRBJ1-1, the full variable domain reads GAGVSQSPSNKVTEKGKDVELRCDPISGHTALYWYRQSLGQGLEFLIYFQGNSAPDKSGLPSDRFSAERTGGSVSTLTIQRTQQEDSAVYLCASSLGGREADEAFFGQGTRLTVV.

This clonotype was seen more than once but under ten times. This chain joins TRBV20-1 and TRBJ2-1; 8 nucleotides line up with TRBD1. This CDR3 has 14 residues. Germline lookup yields CDR1 DFQATT and CDR2 SNEGSKA (reference sequence). After removal of 5 bases from V and 3 bases from J, the junction contained 6 bases not matched to a gene. The CDR3 DNA sequence: TGCAGTGCTTCGGGACAGGAAGACTACAATGAGCAGTTCTTC. Translating it yields CSASGQEDYNEQFF.

This clonotype showed up just a few times. The chain joins TRBV4-1 to TRBJ2-7; TRBD2 agrees at 9 bases. The junction had 5 bases not matched to a gene; V was cut back by 3 bases and J by 2 bases. CDR1 is MGHRA, CDR2 YSYEKL, per germline. The CDR3 totals 15 residues. DNA for the CDR3: TGCGCCAGCAGCCAGGTAGCGGGGGAAACCTACGAGCAGTACTTC. Amino acid sequence: CASSQVAGETYEQYF.

The chain carries TRBV4-1 and TRBJ1-5; no definite D call. Germline loops: CDR1 MGHRA, CDR2 YSYEKL. The length of the CDR3 is 16 residues. The ends were cut back, 4 bases at V and 2 bases at J, with 15 bases in the middle. In DNA form, the CDR3 reads TGCGCCAGCAGCCTCGCAGGTCCTGATGGCAATCAGCCCCAGCATTTT. Translated: CASSLAGPDGNQPQHF.

The sample holds a few counts of this clonotype. The chain joins TRBV10-3 to TRBJ1-1; D is unclear. The CDR3 consists of 13 residues. Germline V gene lookup returns CDR1 ENHRY and CDR2 SYGVKD. Between the trimmed V and J ends, which lost 7 bases and 3 bases, there was a span of 12 bases. DNA for the CDR3: TGTGCCATCATCCGAGACGGAGACACTGAAGCTTTCTTT. This encodes CAIIRDGDTEAFF.

This clonotype was counted at least ten times. This sequence joins TRBV7-9 and TRBJ2-7; TRBD1 matches at 9 bases. CDR1 is SEHNR, CDR2 FQNEAQ, per germline (reference sequence). The CDR3 spans 12 residues. V lost 5 bases to trimming and J lost 7 bases; unmatched junction nucleotides: 3. The CDR3 sequence: CASSRDREEQYV. CDR3 bases: TGTGCCAGCAGCCGGGACAGGGAAGAGCAGTACGTC.

The chain is built from TRBV12-3 or TRBV12-4 and TRBJ1-1; D gene ambiguous. The CDR3 consists of 14 residues. V shed 7 bases and J shed 4 bases, with 16 bases lying between them. CDR3: CASIQDGVGTEAFF. In nucleotides, the CDR3 is TGTGCCAGCATCCAGGACGGCGTGGGCACTGAAGCTTTCTTT.

The rearrangement links TRBV7-2 to TRBJ2-5; D is unresolved. This CDR3 is 13 amino acids long. Germline CDR1 SGHTA, CDR2 FQGNSA. V was clipped by 4 bases and J by 1 base, with 7 bases between them. Here the CDR3 reads CASSSLPQETQYF. In nucleotides, the CDR3 is TGTGCCAGCAGCTCCCTGCCCCAAGAGACCCAGTACTTC.

This clonotype was recorded at least ten times. The chain is built from TRBV4-2 and TRBJ2-1, with 11 bases identical to TRBD2. This CDR3 has 15 amino acids. J lost 4 bases, V lost 3 bases, and 2 bases had no gene match. CDR1 and CDR2 from the germline V gene are LGHNA and YNFKEQ. The chain's CDR3 is CASSHSGGAYNEQFF. CDR3 coding DNA: TGTGCCAGCAGCCATAGCGGGGGGGCTTACAATGAGCAGTTCTTC.

The J gene is TRBJ2-7, the V gene TRBV5-1; 9 positions agree with TRBD1. The CDR3 sequence is 13 residues long. Trimming removed 5 bases from V and 7 bases from J; junction bases left unmatched: 7. Germline loops: CDR1 SGHRS, CDR2 YFSETQ. The CDR3 spells CASSTGGSGEQYF. CDR3 coding DNA: TGCGCCAGCAGTACAGGGGGCTCAGGGGAGCAGTACTTC.

This clonotype appeared a few times. J is TRBJ2-5 and V is TRBV7-8; 14 bases agree with TRBD2. The ends lost 5 bases at V and 2 bases at J; junction bases unmatched: 7. Germline CDR1 is SGHVS and CDR2 is FQNEAQ. The CDR3 consists of 17 residues. This CDR3 reads CASSPGLAGERQETQYF. The CDR3 region has the DNA TGTGCCAGCAGCCCGGGACTAGCGGGGGAAAGACAAGAGACCCAGTACTTC.

In its sample, this clonotype was seen a few times. The V and J genes are TRBV18 and TRBJ2-3; D gene ambiguous. Trimming took off 0 bases at V and 2 bases at J, with 12 bases between the two ends. Germline V CDR1 and CDR2: KGHSH, LQKENI. The length of the CDR3 is 16 residues. CDR3 DNA: TGTGCCAGCTCACCACCCTCACGAACCGACACAGATACGCAGTATTTT. Protein sequence: CASSPPSRTDTDTQYF. The whole variable domain, filled in from reference TRBV18 and TRBJ2-3, reads NAGVMQNPRHLVRRRGQEARLRCSPMKGHSHVYWYRQLPEEGLKFMVYLQKENIIDESGMPKERFSAEFPKEGPSILRIQQVVRGDSAAYFCASSPPSRTDTDTQYFGPGTRLTVL.

This clonotype came up a few times. CDR3 loop: CASSGGSQETQYF. CDR3 coding DNA: TGTGCCAGCAGTGGGGGCAGCCAAGAGACCCAGTACTTC. This sequence joins TRBV2 and TRBJ2-5; maybe TRBD1 (5 bases). The germline CDR1 and CDR2 sequences are SNHLY and FYNNEI. This CDR3 spans 13 amino acids. Trimming shortened V by 4 bases and J by 1 base, and 7 bases separated the two germline ends.

There are a few counts of this clonotype. The chain has TRBV27 and TRBJ2-1; 8 bases are shared with TRBD2. V was clipped by 7 bases and J by 3 bases; unmatched bases: 11. Germline V gene data show CDR1 as MNHEY and CDR2 as SMNVEV (reference sequence). The CDR3 has 16 amino acids. The CDR3 sequence is CASIGFSGGLYNEQFF. CDR3 in DNA: TGTGCCAGCATAGGTTTCAGCGGGGGTCTCTACAATGAGCAGTTCTTC.